Listed below are T cell receptor beta chains from one sample, sequenced in a study of shared clonotypes between healthy human individuals. Sequenced by immunoSEQ multiplex PCR; TCRdb stores in-frame clones only, minus some. The table lists hundreds of thousands of clones, almost 95% of them singletons. Sequenced: naive CD8+ T cells sorted from blood. These receptor sequences come from a man aged 25 to 40 in good health. Each CDR3 is given with its conserved first and last residue. Each record gives: V gene, D gene, J gene, clone size, CDR3 DNA, CDR3 protein. The D gene is left open where the match is weak. Clone sizes are given selectively: once, few, many, or a class where the clone is expanded.

>TRBV11-2|TRBD1|TRBJ1-2|NA
TGTGCCAGCAGCTTTCCAGGGACAGCCTATGGCTACACCTTC
CASSFPGTAYGYTF
>TRBV13|TRBD2|TRBJ2-7|once
TGTGCCAGCAGCTCTCCCCGGGGGGGTGACTACGAGCAGTACTTC
CASSSPRGGDYEQYF
>TRBV6-1|NA|TRBJ2-7|NA
TGTGCCAGCAGTGATCTAGATACGGGAGACGAGCAGTACTTC
CASSDLDTGDEQYF
>TRBV4-3|NA|TRBJ2-7|NA
TGCGCCAGCAGCCAAGCGAGAGGAGACTACGAGCAGTACTTC
CASSQARGDYEQYF
>TRBV5-1|NA|TRBJ2-7|NA
TGCGCCAGCAGCTTGGCACAGCACTACGAGCAGTACTTC
CASSLAQHYEQYF
>TRBV28|NA|TRBJ1-2|NA
TGTGCCAGCAGTTACCTCGGGACTCACGAGGGCTACACCTTC
CASSYLGTHEGYTF
>TRBV18|NA|TRBJ2-7|once
TGTGCCAGCTCACCGGACAGTATTTTCTACGAGCAGTACTTC
CASSPDSIFYEQYF
>TRBV21-1|NA|TRBJ2-3|NA
TGTGCCAGCAGCAAAGAGGGAAGCGGGAGATTCTCAGATACGCAGTATTTT
CASSKEGSGRFSDTQYF
>TRBV7-3|NA|TRBJ2-2|once
TGTGCCAGCAGCCGGTTAATAACCGGGGAGCTGTTTTTT
CASSRLITGELFF
>TRBV23-1|NA|TRBJ2-1|NA
TGCGCCAGATTCAGGGGTATTTACAATGAGCAGTTCTTC
CARFRGIYNEQFF
>TRBV28|NA|TRBJ2-7|few
TGTGCCAGCAGGGACACCGACTACGAGCAGTACTTC
CASRDTDYEQYF
>TRBV7-6|TRBD2|TRBJ2-1|NA
TGTGCCAGCAGCTCGGTCTCGGGACTAGCGGGAACGAATGAGCAGTTCTTC
CASSSVSGLAGTNEQFF
>TRBV7-9|NA|TRBJ2-7|NA
TGTGCCAGCAGCTTAGTGGGGCAGGGTAACGAGCAGTACTTC
CASSLVGQGNEQYF
>TRBV6-5|TRBD2|TRBJ2-1|NA
TGTGCCAGCAGCCACGGGACTAGCCTTTACAATGAGCAGTTCTTC
CASSHGTSLYNEQFF
>TRBV6-1|NA|TRBJ2-1|NA
TGTGCCAGCCGAGGTCGAGTCCACAATGAGCAGTTCTTC
CASRGRVHNEQFF
>TRBV7-9|TRBD2|TRBJ2-7|NA
TGTGCCAGCAGCCGCGGGACTAGCGGGAGTTACGAGCAGTACTTC
CASSRGTSGSYEQYF
>TRBV7-2|NA|TRBJ2-1|once
TGTGCCAGCAGCTTAGTTTTTGCAGTACCCTACAATGAGCAGTTCTTC
CASSLVFAVPYNEQFF
>TRBV7-9|TRBD2|TRBJ2-2|NA
TGTGCCAGCAGCTTAATAGTTGCGGGAGGGGATTTGAGAACCGGGGAGCTGTTTTTT
CASSLIVAGGDLRTGELFF